This TCR beta chain was obtained from a study of T cell repertoires in cytomegalovirus infection. TCRdb redid the calling of the reads with MiXCR, one entry per CDR3 protein. This sample has 750,000 to 950,000 distinct CDR3 sequences, with about 27% found just once. The CDR3 consists of 14 residues. The V end was cut by 0 bases, the J end by 3 bases, with 9 bases between. Per the germline V gene, CDR1 is SGHTA and CDR2 is FQGNSA. Study-wide results and caveats: The ex vivo response showed dominance by HLA-C-restricted CMV-specific TCR beta clonotypes.

This clonotype was counted many times. Antigen unknown. The sample here was cultured CD8+ T cells from PBMCs, taken from culture after CMV antigen stimulation. The clonotype was recovered from a human donor in good health (CMV status not recorded). Some clones in this sample may be carry-over from other donors' samples. The chain joins TRBV7-2 to TRBJ2-7; D call uncertain. The CDR3 is CASSLAPTSYEQYF. The CDR3 nucleotides read TGTGCCAGCAGCTTAGCGCCTACAAGCTACGAGCAGTACTTC.